The 19 T cell receptor beta chains given below trace back to one sample, sequenced in a study of T-cell reconstitution after alpha-beta-depleted transplantation in children. A TCRbeta library incorporating unique molecular identifiers was prepared. MiXCR, applied by TCRdb to the PCR reads, yields one record per CDR3 protein. The profile shows 200,000 to 250,000 distinct CDR3 sequences, more than 10% of them singletons. This material consisted of PBMCs from the stem cell graft donor, taken from the stem cell graft. The receptors shown here come from a human donor who donated a stem cell graft to a child with acute lymphoblastic leukemia.

This clonotype was found a few times. This chain connects TRBV5-1 to TRBJ2-1, with D maybe TRBD2 (6 bases). CDR1 and CDR2 from the germline V gene are SGHRS and YFSETQ. The V and J ends lost 0 bases and 2 bases respectively, with 9 bases between them. The CDR3 spans 15 residues. The CDR3 loop is CASSLERVAYNEQFF. The CDR3, as DNA: TGCGCCAGCAGCTTGGAGCGGGTCGCCTACAATGAGCAGTTCTTC.

This clonotype has a count of ten or more. The chain couples TRBV6-2 or TRBV6-3 to TRBJ2-3; the match to TRBD2 covers 13 bases. In germline, CDR1 is MNHEY, CDR2 SVGEGT. V gave up 6 bases and J gave up 3 bases; unmatched junction bases: 3. The CDR3 runs 15 residues. The chain's CDR3 is CASSGLAGVTDTQYF. Written as DNA, the CDR3 is TGTGCCAGCAGCGGACTAGCGGGGGTAACAGATACGCAGTATTTT.

This clonotype was seen at least ten times. CDR3 sequence: CASRGGRATNTDTQYF. The CDR3 nucleotides are TGTGCCAGCAGGGGGGGCCGGGCGACTAACACAGATACGCAGTATTTT. The chain joins TRBV12-3 or TRBV12-4 to TRBJ2-3; D may correspond to TRBD1 or TRBD2 (6 bases each). Trimming left V 6 bases short and J 2 bases short, with 18 bases between. This CDR3 is 16 amino acids long.

Many counts were recorded for this clonotype. This chain joins TRBV5-1 and TRBJ2-5; D is possibly TRBD1 (6 bases). This CDR3 has 14 residues. CDR1 is SGHRS, CDR2 YFSETQ, per germline. Trimming pared 0 bases from V and 2 bases from J, leaving 8 bases between. CDR3 coding DNA: TGCGCCAGCAGCTTGGCCGGACAGCAAGAGACCCAGTACTTC. Translating gives CASSLAGQQETQYF.

This clonotype came up many times. In nucleotides, the CDR3 is TGTGCCAGCAGCCCCAATTGGGCCCGACGTGGGCCTAATGAAAAACTGTTTTTT. Its translation is CASSPNWARRGPNEKLFF. This sequence joins TRBV21-1 and TRBJ1-4. TRBV21-1 is flagged as a pseudogene. This CDR3 has 18 amino acids.

This clonotype was seen many times. The V call is TRBV5-6, the J call TRBJ1-5; D unresolved. Looked up from germline, CDR1 is SGHDT and CDR2 is YYEEEE. V gave up 4 bases and J gave up 4 bases, with 18 bases separating them. This CDR3 has 16 amino acids. The CDR3 loop is CASSQKAGFGNQPQHF. CDR3 coding DNA: TGTGCCAGCAGCCAAAAGGCGGGTTTTGGGAATCAGCCCCAGCATTTT.

The sample holds many counts of this clonotype. The gene calls are TRBV20-1 and TRBJ2-3, with 12 bases lining up with TRBD2. Losses at the gene ends were 6 bases for V and 0 bases for J; bases not matched to a gene: 4. Germline assignment: CDR1 DFQATT and CDR2 SNEGSKA (reference sequence). The CDR3 is 15 amino acids. In DNA, the CDR3 is TGCAGTGCGATTGGGACTAGCGGGAGCACAGATACGCAGTATTTT. This encodes CSAIGTSGSTDTQYF.

The sample holds a few counts of this clonotype. This rearrangement joins TRBV12-3 or TRBV12-4 to TRBJ1-5; D gene unclear. The CDR3 has 15 residues. The ends were cut back, 6 bases at V and 1 base at J, with 13 bases in the middle. In DNA, the CDR3 is TGTGCCAGCAGCTGGGAATTTGGGAGCAATCAGCCCCAGCATTTT. Translated: CASSWEFGSNQPQHF.

The chain uses TRBV6-4 and TRBJ2-6, with 7 bases identical to TRBD1. The CDR3 extends over 19 amino acids. The germline V gene encodes CDR1 MRHNA and CDR2 SNTAGT. Trimming cost V 11 bases and J 0 bases; bases outside gene matches: 19. The CDR3 loop is CAFSPSRGQGPSGANVLTF. The CDR3 coding sequence is TGTGCCTTCAGCCCCTCAAGGGGGCAGGGACCCTCTGGGGCCAACGTCCTGACTTTC.

This chain connects TRBV19 to TRBJ1-5, with TRBD1 matching 8 bases. In germline, CDR1 is LNHDA, CDR2 SQIVND (reference sequence). This CDR3 region has 16 residues. J lost 6 bases, V lost 2 bases, and 9 bases had no gene match. Here the CDR3 reads CASSISTRTGSQPQHF. The CDR3 DNA is TGTGCCAGTAGTATAAGTACCAGGACAGGGTCTCAGCCCCAGCATTTT.

There are many counts of this clonotype. This chain connects TRBV2 to TRBJ2-7; 7 nucleotides agree with TRBD1. This CDR3 has 13 residues. Unmatched junction bases numbered 5, after V lost 6 bases and J lost 3 bases. The germline V gene encodes CDR1 SNHLY and CDR2 FYNNEI. The chain's CDR3 is CASREDRHYEQYF. As DNA, the CDR3 is TGTGCCAGCAGAGAGGACAGGCACTACGAGCAGTACTTC.

This clonotype came up many times. CDR3 protein: CASSSWGAGDTEAFF. CDR3 coding DNA: TGCGCCAGCAGCTCTTGGGGCGCCGGGGACACTGAAGCTTTCTTT. The V call is TRBV5-1, the J call TRBJ1-1; D may be TRBD1 (5 bases). The CDR3 length is 15 residues. V lost 3 bases to trimming and J lost 3 bases, with 15 bases between them. Germline values: CDR1 SGHRS, CDR2 YFSETQ. The full variable domain, completed using reference TRBV5-1 and TRBJ1-1, is KAGVTQTPRYLIKTRGQQVTLSCSPISGHRSVSWYQQTPGQGLQFLFEYFSETQRNKGNFPGRFSGRQFSNSRSEMNVSTLELGDSALYLCASSSWGAGDTEAFFGQGTRLTVV.

This clonotype was detected many times. The chain carries TRBV7-9 and TRBJ2-3; perhaps TRBD1 as D (5 bases). This CDR3 has 13 residues. With 11 bases removed from V and 2 bases from J, the gap between germline ends came to 14 bases. CDR1 and CDR2 from the germline V gene are SEHNR and FQNEAQ (reference sequence). The CDR3: CAGTGDHTDTQYF. The CDR3 DNA reads as TGTGCCGGAACAGGAGACCACACAGATACGCAGTATTTT.

This clonotype was recorded many times. The rearrangement uses TRBV4-2 and TRBJ1-4; D unclear. CDR1 and CDR2 (germline): LGHNA, YNFKEQ. The CDR3 consists of 14 residues. Trimming cost V 4 bases and J 2 bases, with 8 bases left between them. The CDR3 DNA follows: TGTGCCAGCAGCCTTGGCCCTACTAATGAAAAACTGTTTTTT. It translates to CASSLGPTNEKLFF.

This clonotype was detected ten times or more. J is TRBJ1-2 and V is TRBV10-3; 8 positions match TRBD1. This CDR3 contains 16 residues. Germline CDR1 ENHRY, CDR2 SYGVKD. After removal of 3 bases from V and 4 bases from J, the junction contained 10 bases not matched to a gene. CDR3 coding DNA: TGTGCCATCAGTGACAACGGACAGGGATCCTCCTATGGCTACACCTTC. Protein: CAISDNGQGSSYGYTF.

The chain is built from TRBV15 and TRBJ2-1, with TRBD2 identical over 12 bases. Trimming at V came to 11 bases and at J to 6 bases, leaving 5 bases not matched to a gene. The CDR3 runs to 13 residues. Germline V gene data show CDR1 as LNHNV and CDR2 as YYDKDF (reference sequence). For the CDR3, the DNA is TGTGCCGTGACTAGCGGGAGAATCAATGAGCAGTTCTTC. It specifies CAVTSGRINEQFF.

This clonotype was observed a few times. The chain links TRBV12-3 or TRBV12-4 to TRBJ2-7; TRBD1 aligns across 7 bases. The CDR3 totals 13 residues. V lost 7 bases to trimming and J lost 3 bases; unmatched junction nucleotides: 6. CDR3 DNA sequence: TGTGCCAGCACTCGGGACAGCTTCTACGAGCAGTACTTC. Translated: CASTRDSFYEQYF.

This clonotype was picked up a small number of times. The chain has TRBV18 and TRBJ2-7; D call uncertain. The germline V gene encodes CDR1 KGHSH and CDR2 LQKENI. The CDR3 length is 14 residues. Trimming took 6 bases from V and 2 from J, leaving 14 bases between them. CDR3 loop: CASSYSQRPYEQYF. In nucleotides, the CDR3 is TGTGCCAGCTCGTACAGCCAAAGACCCTACGAGCAGTACTTC.

The gene calls are TRBV12-3 or TRBV12-4 and TRBJ1-1; perhaps TRBD1 as D (5 bases). CDR3 length equals 13 residues. With 7 bases removed from V and 6 bases from J, the gap between germline ends came to 15 bases. CDR3 nucleotides: TGTGCCAGCATTTGGGGGGGGACCCCTGAAGCTTTCTTT. Its translation is CASIWGGTPEAFF.